This TCR beta chain stems from a study of CD8+ T cells in alopecia areata. On this clone: Its antigen is unidentified.

Treatment here: oral pan-JAK inhibitor, 5-10 mg twice daily. Reverse transcription of extracted RNA yielded cDNA, which provided the sequencing template. The protocol was immunoSEQ multiplex PCR, while the TCRdb copy is restricted to in-frame clones and leaves out a portion. Of about 220,000 clones in the sample, roughly 56% were seen once. Study-wide points: Lesional scalp exceeded normal scalp in clonality, especially in alopecia totalis/universalis.

The source is a human donor with alopecia areata. The source was CD4+ T cells sorted from blood, collected at week 4, from a patient treated with tofacitinib.

CDR3 amino acids: CSVSGRLNYGYTF. CDR3 nucleotides: TGCAGCGTTTCGGGCAGACTTAACTATGGCTACACCTTC. The rearrangement uses TRBV29-1 and TRBJ1-2; D call uncertain. CDR1 and CDR2 (germline): SQVTM, ANQGSEA. The CDR3 consists of 13 residues. Trimming took off 5 bases at V and 1 base at J, with 11 bases between the two ends.